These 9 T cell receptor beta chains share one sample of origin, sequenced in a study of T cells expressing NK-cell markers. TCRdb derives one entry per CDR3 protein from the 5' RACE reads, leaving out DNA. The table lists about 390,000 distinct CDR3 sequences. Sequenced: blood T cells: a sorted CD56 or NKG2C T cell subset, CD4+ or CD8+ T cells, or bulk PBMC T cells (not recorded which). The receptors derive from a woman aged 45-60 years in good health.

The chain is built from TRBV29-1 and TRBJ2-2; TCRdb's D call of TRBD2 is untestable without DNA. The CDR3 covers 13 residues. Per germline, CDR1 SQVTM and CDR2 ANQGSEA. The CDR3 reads CSGRQALAGELFF.

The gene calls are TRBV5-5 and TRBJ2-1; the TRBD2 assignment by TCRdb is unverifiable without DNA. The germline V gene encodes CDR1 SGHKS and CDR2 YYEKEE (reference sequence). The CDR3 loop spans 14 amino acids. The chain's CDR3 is CASYSGPFENEQFF. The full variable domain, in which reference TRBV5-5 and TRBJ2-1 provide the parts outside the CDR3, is DAGVTQSPTHLIKTRGQQVTLRCSPISGHKSVSWYQQVLGQGPQFIFQYYEKEERGRGNFPDRFSARQFPNYSSELNVNALLLGDSALYLCASYSGPFENEQFFGPGTRLTVL.

The CDR3 loop is CASSLDLGTYNEQFF. The J gene is TRBJ2-1, the V gene TRBV11-2. The CDR3 has 15 residues. Germline V gene sequence: CDR1 SGHAT, CDR2 FQNNGV.

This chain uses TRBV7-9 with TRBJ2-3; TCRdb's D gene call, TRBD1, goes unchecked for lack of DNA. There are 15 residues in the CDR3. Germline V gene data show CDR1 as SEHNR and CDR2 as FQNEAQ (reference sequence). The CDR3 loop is CASSLGTTPADTQYF.

The CDR3 sequence: CASSQVTSGSHYNEQFF. The J gene is TRBJ2-1, the V gene TRBV3-1; TCRdb selects TRBD2, and the lack of DNA leaves this call unchecked. This CDR3 region has 17 residues. Germline V gives CDR1 LGHDT, CDR2 YNNKEL (reference sequence).

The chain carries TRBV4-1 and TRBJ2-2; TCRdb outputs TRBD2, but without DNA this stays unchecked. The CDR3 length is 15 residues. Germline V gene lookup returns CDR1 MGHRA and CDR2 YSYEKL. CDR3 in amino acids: CASSSLAGRGGELFF.

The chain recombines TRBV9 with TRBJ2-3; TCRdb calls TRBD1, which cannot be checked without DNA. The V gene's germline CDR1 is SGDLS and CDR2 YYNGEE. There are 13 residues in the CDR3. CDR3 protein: CASSVDRGDTQYF.

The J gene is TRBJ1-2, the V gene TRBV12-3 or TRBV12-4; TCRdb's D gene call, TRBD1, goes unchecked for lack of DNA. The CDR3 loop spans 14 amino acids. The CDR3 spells CASKISRGSGGYTF.

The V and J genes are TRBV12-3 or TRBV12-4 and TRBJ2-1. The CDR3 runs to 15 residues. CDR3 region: CASSEWRTEYNEQFF.